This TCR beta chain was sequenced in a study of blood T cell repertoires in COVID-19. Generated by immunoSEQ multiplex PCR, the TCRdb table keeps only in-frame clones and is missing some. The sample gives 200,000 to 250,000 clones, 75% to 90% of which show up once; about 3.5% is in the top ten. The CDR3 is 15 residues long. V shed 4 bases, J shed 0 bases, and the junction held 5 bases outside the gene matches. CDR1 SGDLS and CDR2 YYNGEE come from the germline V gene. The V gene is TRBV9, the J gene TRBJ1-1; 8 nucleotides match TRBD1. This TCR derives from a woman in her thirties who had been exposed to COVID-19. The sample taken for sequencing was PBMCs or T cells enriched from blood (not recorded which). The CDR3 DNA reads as TGTGCCAGCAGCCCCTGGACAGGGATGAACACTGAAGCTTTCTTT. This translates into CASSPWTGMNTEAFF.